What follows is one T cell receptor beta chain and its context. As yet, its antigen is unknown. This entry belongs to a study of OX40 agonist ivuxolimab in advanced cancers. Study overall: An agonistic anti-OX40 (CD134) antibody, ivuxolimab, was used to treat the patients. Study-wide findings and caveats: Individuals who were partial responders at 0.1-3.0 mg/kg had clonal expansion that ranked among the lowest. Clonal expansion was seen in CD4+ and CD8+ blood T cells by week 6 at 0.1 to 3.0 mg/kg.

Germline V gives CDR1 MNHEY, CDR2 SMNVEV (reference sequence). The CDR3 is made up of 15 amino acids. V dropped 1 base and J dropped 3; count of bases not matched to a gene: 5. Sequenced by immunoSEQ multiplex PCR; TCRdb stores in-frame clones only, minus some. The sample comprises about 46,000 clones, roughly 88% of which are singletons, and 55% to 60% rests with the top ten. This receptor was taken from an adult with an advanced solid tumor such as melanoma, head and neck, liver or kidney cancer. Sequenced material: CD4+ or CD8+ T cells sorted from blood, taken in a trial of the OX40 agonist ivuxolimab. J is TRBJ2-7 and V is TRBV27; the match to TRBD1 covers 8 bases. This CDR3 is CASSLWQGANYEQYF. The CDR3 nucleotides are TGTGCCAGCAGTTTATGGCAGGGGGCAAACTACGAGCAGTACTTC.